These 15 T cell receptor beta chains were all obtained from the same sample, sequenced in a study of cytomegalovirus exposure and HLA in healthy donors. The PCR had 60 Vbeta and 13 Jbeta primers. Sequencing was performed with immunoSEQ multiplex PCR; in TCRdb, only in-frame clones are kept and a portion is missing. This table has approximately 100,000 clones, roughly 73% appearing once. The specimen was PBMCs. The source is a woman in her 40s in good health and CMV-seronegative.

CDR3 amino acids: CASSYSFGGGYEQFF. DNA of the CDR3: TGTGCCAGCAGTTACTCGTTTGGGGGGGGTTATGAGCAGTTCTTC. This chain connects TRBV6-5 to TRBJ2-1; 7 nucleotides line up with TRBD2. Germline V gives CDR1 MNHEY, CDR2 SVGAGI. The CDR3 is made up of 15 amino acids. Unmatched junction bases numbered 7, after V lost 0 bases and J lost 8 bases.

This sequence joins TRBV5-6 and TRBJ2-1, with TRBD1 matching over 10 bases. The length of the CDR3 is 17 residues. V dropped 2 bases and J dropped 4; count of bases not matched to a gene: 9. Germline V lookup: CDR1 SGHDT, CDR2 YYEEEE. CDR3 loop: CASSFERTGGIYNEQFF. For the CDR3, the DNA is TGTGCCAGCAGCTTCGAGCGGACAGGGGGTATTTACAATGAGCAGTTCTTC.

The V and J genes are TRBV5-1 and TRBJ2-5; the match to TRBD2 covers 14 bases. The CDR3 sequence is 17 residues long. V dropped 4 bases and J dropped 0; count of bases not matched to a gene: 5. Germline CDR1 and CDR2: SGHRS and YFSETQ. In nucleotides, the CDR3 is TGCGCCAGCAGCCCGGGACTAGCGGGGGCCAACCAAGAGACCCAGTACTTC. This encodes CASSPGLAGANQETQYF.

This clone was counted a single time. The rearrangement links TRBV19 to TRBJ1-4; D perhaps matches TRBD1 (6 bases). V gave up 7 bases and J gave up 7 bases, with 16 bases separating them. This CDR3 region has 14 residues. CDR1 is LNHDA and CDR2 is SQIVND in the germline V gene (reference sequence). The CDR3 sequence: CASTTAGVGEKLFF. The CDR3, as DNA: TGTGCCAGTACCACGGCAGGGGTCGGTGAAAAACTGTTTTTT. The variable domain in full, completed from reference TRBV19 and TRBJ1-4, reads DGGITQSPKYLFRKEGQNVTLSCEQNLNHDAMYWYRQDPGQGLRLIYYSQIVNDFQKGDIAEGYSVSREKKESFPLTVTSAQKNPTAFYLCASTTAGVGEKLFFGSGTQLSVL.

The CDR3 DNA reads TGCGCCAGCAGCCAAGACCAACAGGGGTACGGAAACACCATATATTTT. Translated: CASSQDQQGYGNTIYF. The rearrangement links TRBV4-3 to TRBJ1-3; 7 bases map to TRBD1. The J segment lost 4 bases and the V segment lost 0 bases, leaving 6 bases of the junction unmatched. CDR3 length: 16 residues. In germline, CDR1 is LGHNA, CDR2 YSLEER.

The chain couples TRBV19 to TRBJ1-1, with TRBD1 identical over 10 bases. After removal of 0 bases from V and 4 bases from J, the junction contained 8 bases not matched to a gene. The CDR3 is 17 amino acids. Germline lookup yields CDR1 LNHDA and CDR2 SQIVND (reference sequence). CDR3 nucleotide sequence: TGTGCCAGTAGTATAGACCGGGACAGGGGTAAGGGCACTGAAGCTTTCTTT. Its protein is CASSIDRDRGKGTEAFF.

A word on this clone: Other nucleotide sequences from this sample produce the same CDR3. The genes are TRBV30 and TRBJ1-5; 10 nucleotides align to TRBD1. V shed 3 bases, J shed 6 bases, and the junction held 5 bases outside the gene matches. Germline lookup yields CDR1 GTSNPN and CDR2 SVGIG (reference sequence). CDR3 length: 14 residues. CDR3: CAWSDGQGVQPQHF. The CDR3 DNA is TGTGCCTGGAGCGACGGACAGGGGGTTCAGCCCCAGCATTTT.

This clone was counted only a few times. At one end, the junction sequence differs from germline, possibly due to a read error. The chain recombines TRBV7-9 with TRBJ1-6, with D tentatively TRBD1 (5 bases). The germline V gene encodes CDR1 SEHNR and CDR2 FQNEAQ (reference sequence). This CDR3 region has 17 residues. The CDR3 here is CSSSPFTLTAYNSPLHF. The CDR3 region has the DNA TGTTCCAGCAGCCCCTTCACGCTGACAGCCTATAATTCACCCCTCCACTTT.

This clone was seen more than once but under ten times. The rearrangement joins TRBV4-1 to TRBJ1-5; 7 bases match TRBD1. The CDR3 consists of 16 residues. J was trimmed by 3 bases and V by 0 bases; bases with no gene match: 5. Germline values: CDR1 MGHRA, CDR2 YSYEKL. As DNA, the CDR3 is TGCGCCAGCAGCCAAGAGGGCAGGGGGTTCAATCAGCCCCAGCATTTT. Residues: CASSQEGRGFNQPQHF.

V is TRBV7-2 and J is TRBJ1-1, with unresolved D. CDR1 is SGHTA and CDR2 is FQGNSA in the germline V gene. Trimming shortened V by 4 bases and J by 4 bases, and 13 bases separated the two germline ends. The CDR3 is 14 residues long. CDR3 sequence: CASSWRPSATEAFF. CDR3 nucleotides: TGTGCCAGCAGCTGGAGGCCGTCCGCCACTGAAGCTTTCTTT.

The chain employs TRBV5-1 and TRBJ2-7; TRBD1 matches 9 bases. The V and J ends lost 4 bases and 3 bases, in that order; junction bases with no gene match: 8. Germline V gives CDR1 SGHRS, CDR2 YFSETQ. The CDR3 is made up of 15 amino acids. Written as DNA, the CDR3 is TGCGCCAGCAGCGTAACAGGGGGCGCTGGCTACGAGCAGTACTTC. Protein: CASSVTGGAGYEQYF. Complete variable domain (other parts from reference TRBV5-1 and TRBJ2-7): KAGVTQTPRYLIKTRGQQVTLSCSPISGHRSVSWYQQTPGQGLQFLFEYFSETQRNKGNFPGRFSGRQFSNSRSEMNVSTLELGDSALYLCASSVTGGAGYEQYFGPGTRLTVT.

The chain links TRBV5-4 to TRBJ1-1; no firm D call. V was cut by 5 bases and J by 1 base, with 6 bases left in between. Germline V gives CDR1 SGHNT, CDR2 YYREEE (reference sequence). The CDR3 is 12 residues long. The CDR3 DNA is TGTGCCAGCAGAACAGAGAACACTGAAGCTTTCTTT. Its protein product is CASRTENTEAFF.

CDR3 loop: CASSAGQGVGETQYF. The CDR3 DNA reads TGTGCCAGCAGCGCCGGACAGGGGGTGGGAGAGACCCAGTACTTC. The V and J genes are TRBV5-4 and TRBJ2-5; 10 bases match TRBD1. The length of the CDR3 is 15 residues. V was pared by 4 bases and J by 4 bases, with 7 bases of the junction left unmatched. CDR1 and CDR2 from the germline V gene are SGHNT and YYREEE (reference sequence).

The chain links TRBV5-8 to TRBJ2-5; 8 positions match TRBD1. With the DNA end fitting TRBJ2-7 better, the J assignment may be wrong. The germline gives CDR1 SGHTS, CDR2 YDEGEE. The CDR3 runs 14 residues. In nucleotides, the CDR3 is TGTGCCAGCAGCTTGAGACAGGGGAACTACGAGCAGTACTTC. Its translation: CASSLRQGNYEQYF.

The CDR3 DNA is TGTGCCTGGAGGGGACTAGCGGGGGCCAAGGGAGGGGAGCTGTTTTTT. It codes for CAWRGLAGAKGGELFF. This sequence joins TRBV30 and TRBJ2-2; TRBD2 agrees at 14 bases. In germline, CDR1 is GTSNPN, CDR2 SVGIG (reference sequence). Germline trimming cut 3 bases from V and 8 bases from J; bases unmatched to any gene: 8. The length of the CDR3 is 16 residues.